One and the same sample provided the 10 T cell receptor beta chains below, sequenced in a study of cytomegalovirus exposure and HLA in healthy donors. Produced via immunoSEQ multiplex PCR; TCRdb's table is partial and in-frame only. Here the sample spans some 190,000 clones, about 89% being singletons. The material sequenced was PBMCs. These receptors were taken from a man aged 30 to 39 in good health and CMV-seropositive.

V and J are TRBV2 and TRBJ2-5; TRBD1 might be the D (8 bases). The CDR3 totals 13 residues. In germline, CDR1 is SNHLY, CDR2 FYNNEI. Trimming left V 6 bases short and J 5 bases short, with 13 bases between. CDR3 sequence: CASSGQGGETQYF. As DNA, the CDR3 is TGTGCCAGCAGCGGACAGGGAGGGGAGACCCAGTACTTC.

This rearrangement joins TRBV7-9 to TRBJ2-3; D may be TRBD2 (6 bases). CDR1 SEHNR and CDR2 FQNEAQ come from the germline V gene (reference sequence). Trimming shortened V by 11 bases and J by 3 bases, and 6 bases separated the two germline ends. The CDR3 sequence is 10 residues long. Written as DNA, the CDR3 is TGTGCCGCGGGAACAGATACGCAGTATTTT. Protein sequence: CAAGTDTQYF.

The rearrangement uses TRBV27 and TRBJ1-5; TRBD1 agrees at 7 bases. J lost 4 bases, V lost 8 bases, and 5 bases had no gene match. Germline lookup yields CDR1 MNHEY and CDR2 SMNVEV (reference sequence). The CDR3 contains 13 residues. The CDR3 bases are TGTGCCAGCTCAGGGGGGTATAATCAGCCCCAGCATTTT. It specifies CASSGGYNQPQHF.

This chain connects TRBV7-2 to TRBJ2-2; D gene unclear. The CDR3 extends over 14 amino acids. The germline CDR1 and CDR2 sequences are SGHTA and FQGNSA. The V and J ends lost 0 bases and 6 bases respectively, with 8 bases between them. CDR3 DNA: TGTGCCAGCAGCTTAGCAGGGATCGCCGGGGAGCTGTTTTTT. Amino acid sequence: CASSLAGIAGELFF.

The chain links TRBV11-2 to TRBJ1-4; possible D gene TRBD1, 6 bases. V gave up 1 base and J gave up 8 bases, with 11 bases separating them. The CDR3 consists of 14 residues. Germline CDR1 is SGHAT and CDR2 is FQNNGV. The CDR3 nucleotides are TGTGCCAGCAGCTTAGTGAGGGGGGCCGAAAAACTGTTTTTT. It yields the protein CASSLVRGAEKLFF.

This sequence joins TRBV28 and TRBJ1-5; D is ambiguous. V was clipped by 4 bases and J by 0 bases, with 19 bases between them. CDR3 length: 18 amino acids. Germline CDR1 reads MDHEN; CDR2 reads SYDVKM. CDR3: CASSSPARLPDSNQPQHF. As DNA, the CDR3 is TGTGCCAGCAGTTCCCCGGCCAGGCTGCCGGATAGCAATCAGCCCCAGCATTTT. The full variable domain, rest sourced from reference TRBV28 and TRBJ1-5, is DVKVTQSSRYLVKRTGEKVFLECVQDMDHENMFWYRQDPGLGLRLIYFSYDVKMKEKGDIPEGYSVSREKKERFSLILESASTNQTSMYLCASSSPARLPDSNQPQHFGDGTRLSIL.

The chain combines TRBV6-5 with TRBJ2-1; 8 bases agree with TRBD2. Germline lookup yields CDR1 MNHEY and CDR2 SVGAGI. V lost 6 bases, J lost 8 bases, and 9 bases stayed unmatched. This CDR3 spans 14 amino acids. This CDR3 reads CASRPTSALDEQFF. CDR3 coding DNA: TGTGCCAGCAGACCGACTAGCGCCTTGGATGAGCAGTTCTTC.

The rearrangement links TRBV27 to TRBJ2-7; 8 nucleotides line up with TRBD2. This CDR3 contains 16 residues. Germline CDR1 is MNHEY and CDR2 is SMNVEV (reference sequence). Germline trimming cut 2 bases from V and 0 bases from J; bases unmatched to any gene: 6. The CDR3 protein is CASSLVGGRNSYEQYF. CDR3 DNA sequence: TGTGCCAGCAGTTTAGTGGGCGGGAGGAACTCCTACGAGCAGTACTTC.

This chain uses TRBV11-2 with TRBJ1-3, with D unresolved. Germline CDR1 is SGHAT and CDR2 is FQNNGV. V was pared by 5 bases and J by 0 bases, with 8 bases between. The CDR3 sequence is 14 residues long. Here the CDR3 reads CASSRPGSGNTIYF. Here the CDR3 DNA reads TGTGCCAGCAGCAGACCAGGCTCTGGAAACACCATATATTTT. The full variable domain, in which reference TRBV11-2 and TRBJ1-3 provide the parts outside the CDR3, is EAGVAQSPRYKIIEKRQSVAFWCNPISGHATLYWYQQILGQGPKLLIQFQNNGVVDDSQLPKDRFSAERLKGVDSTLKIQPAKLEDSAVYLCASSRPGSGNTIYFGEGSWLTVV.

On this clone: One junction end disagrees with the germline gene, perhaps due to a read error. The rearrangement links TRBV7-7 to TRBJ2-5; TRBD2 matches at 8 bases. Germline V gene data show CDR1 as SSHAT and CDR2 as FNYEAQ (reference sequence). The CDR3 length is 15 residues. CDR3: CASSSYSGMGETQYF. CDR3 coding DNA: TGTGCTAGCAGCTCATATAGCGGGATGGGAGAGACCCAGTACTTC.